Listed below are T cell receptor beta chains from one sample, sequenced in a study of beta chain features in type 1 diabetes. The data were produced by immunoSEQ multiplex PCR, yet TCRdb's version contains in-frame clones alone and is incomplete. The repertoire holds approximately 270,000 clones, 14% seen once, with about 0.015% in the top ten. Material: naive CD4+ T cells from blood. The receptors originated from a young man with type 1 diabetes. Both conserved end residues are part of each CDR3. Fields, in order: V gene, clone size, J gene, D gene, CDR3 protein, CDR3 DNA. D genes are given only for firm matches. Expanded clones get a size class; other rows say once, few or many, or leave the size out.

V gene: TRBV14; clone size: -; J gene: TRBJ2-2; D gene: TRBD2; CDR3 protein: CASSPRSTSGRARSGELFF; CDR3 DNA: TGTGCCAGCAGCCCCCGCTCGACTAGCGGGAGGGCAAGATCCGGGGAGCTGTTTTTT
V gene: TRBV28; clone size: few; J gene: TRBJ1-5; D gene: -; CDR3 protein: CASSFSGPYQPQHF; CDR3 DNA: TGTGCCAGCAGTTTTAGTGGGCCATATCAGCCCCAGCATTTT
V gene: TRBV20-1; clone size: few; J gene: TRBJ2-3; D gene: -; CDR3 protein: CSALGGTQYF; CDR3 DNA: TGCAGTGCCCTGGGGGGTACGCAGTATTTT
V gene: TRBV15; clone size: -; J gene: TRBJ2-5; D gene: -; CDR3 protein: CATSRDIAETQYF; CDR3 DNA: TGTGCCACCAGCAGGGACATCGCAGAGACCCAGTACTTC
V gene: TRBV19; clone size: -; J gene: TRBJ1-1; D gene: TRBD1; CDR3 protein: CASSGQPTEAFF; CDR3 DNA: TGTGCCAGTTCGGGACAGCCAACTGAAGCTTTCTTT
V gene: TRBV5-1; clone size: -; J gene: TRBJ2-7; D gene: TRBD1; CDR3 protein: CASSSNRDSRTYEQYF; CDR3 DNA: TGCGCCAGCAGCTCCAACCGGGACAGCCGTACCTACGAGCAGTACTTC
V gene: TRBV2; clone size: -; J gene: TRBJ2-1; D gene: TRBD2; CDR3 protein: CASSSSGRFDEQFF; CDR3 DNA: TGTGCCAGCAGTAGTAGCGGGAGGTTCGATGAGCAGTTCTTC
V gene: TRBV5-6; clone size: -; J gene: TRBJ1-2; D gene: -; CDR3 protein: CASSLNSLYTF; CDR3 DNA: TGTGCCAGCAGCTTGAACAGCTTATACACCTTC
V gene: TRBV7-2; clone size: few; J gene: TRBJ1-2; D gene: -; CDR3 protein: CASSLGSFHGYTF; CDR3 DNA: TGTGCCAGCAGCTTAGGTTCATTTCATGGCTACACCTTC
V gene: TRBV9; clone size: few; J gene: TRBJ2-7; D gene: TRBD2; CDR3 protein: CASSAGRGEQYF; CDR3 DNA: TGTGCCAGCAGCGCTGGGAGGGGCGAGCAGTACTTC
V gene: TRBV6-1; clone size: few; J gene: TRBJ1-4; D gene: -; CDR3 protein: CASSEGQGFGEKLFF; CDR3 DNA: TGTGCCAGCAGTGAAGGCCAGGGGTTTGGTGAAAAACTGTTTTTT
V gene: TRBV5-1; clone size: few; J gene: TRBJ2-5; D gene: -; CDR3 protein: CASSLTGGAQETQYF; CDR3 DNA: TGCGCCAGCAGCTTGACAGGCGGCGCACAAGAGACCCAGTACTTC
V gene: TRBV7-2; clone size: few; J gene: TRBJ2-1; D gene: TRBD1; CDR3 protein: CASSLGGQDYNEQFF; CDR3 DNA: TGTGCCAGCAGCTTAGGGGGACAGGATTACAATGAGCAGTTCTTC
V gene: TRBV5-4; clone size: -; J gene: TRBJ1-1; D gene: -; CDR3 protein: CASSFQNRPEAFF; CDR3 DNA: TGTGCCAGCAGCTTCCAGAATCGCCCTGAAGCTTTCTTT
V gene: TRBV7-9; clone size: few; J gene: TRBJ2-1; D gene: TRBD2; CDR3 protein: CASRPGTIYNEQFF; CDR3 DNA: TGTGCCAGCAGACCCGGGACTATCTACAATGAGCAGTTCTTC
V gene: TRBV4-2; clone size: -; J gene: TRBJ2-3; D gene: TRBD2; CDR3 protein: CASSFGAGNTDTQYF; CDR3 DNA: TGTGCCAGCAGTTTCGGAGCGGGGAACACAGATACGCAGTATTTT
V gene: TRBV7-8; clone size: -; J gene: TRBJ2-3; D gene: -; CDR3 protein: CASTLRSLRTDTQYF; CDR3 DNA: TGTGCCAGCACCCTACGAAGCCTGCGCACAGATACGCAGTATTTT
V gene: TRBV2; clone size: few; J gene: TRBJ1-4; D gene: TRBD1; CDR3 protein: CASSLQGARNEKLFF; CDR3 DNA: TGTGCCAGCAGTCTACAGGGGGCTAGGAATGAAAAACTGTTTTTT
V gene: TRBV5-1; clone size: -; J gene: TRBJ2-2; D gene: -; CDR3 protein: CASSLESGPGTGELFF; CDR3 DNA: TGCGCCAGCAGCTTGGAATCAGGTCCAGGCACCGGGGAGCTGTTTTTT
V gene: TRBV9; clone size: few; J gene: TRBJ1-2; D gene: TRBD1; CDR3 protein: CASSAGQAAGAYYGYTF; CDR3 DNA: TGTGCCAGCAGCGCGGGACAGGCGGCGGGTGCTTACTATGGCTACACCTTC
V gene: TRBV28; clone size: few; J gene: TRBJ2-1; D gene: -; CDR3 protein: CASSLIGPANEQFF; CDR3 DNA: TGTGCCAGCAGTTTAATTGGGCCTGCTAATGAGCAGTTCTTC
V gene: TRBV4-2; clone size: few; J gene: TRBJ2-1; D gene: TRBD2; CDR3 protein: CASRSAGVGDEQFF; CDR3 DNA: TGTGCCAGCAGATCAGCGGGAGTAGGGGATGAGCAGTTCTTC
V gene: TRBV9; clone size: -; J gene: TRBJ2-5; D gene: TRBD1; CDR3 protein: CASSVNPRGPQETQYF; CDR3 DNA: TGTGCCAGCAGCGTCAACCCGAGGGGGCCCCAAGAGACCCAGTACTTC